This T cell receptor beta chain derives from a study of shared clonotypes between healthy human individuals. This clone was counted once. Per the germline V gene, CDR1 is LNHDA and CDR2 is SQIVND (reference sequence). The CDR3 runs to 16 residues. Germline trimming cut 5 bases from V and 10 bases from J; bases unmatched to any gene: 14. Sequenced by immunoSEQ multiplex PCR; TCRdb stores in-frame clones only, minus some. The sample records about 490,000 clones, roughly 80% being singletons. Sequenced sample: PBMCs. This clonotype was sampled from a middle-aged woman in good health. Some clones in this sample may be carry-over from other donors' samples. The chain carries TRBV19 and TRBJ2-2; 9 bases fit TRBD2. The DNA of the CDR3 is TGTGCCAGTAGTCTATTCTCCGGCGGGAGGGCCACGGAGCTGTTTTTT. It translates to CASSLFSGGRATELFF.